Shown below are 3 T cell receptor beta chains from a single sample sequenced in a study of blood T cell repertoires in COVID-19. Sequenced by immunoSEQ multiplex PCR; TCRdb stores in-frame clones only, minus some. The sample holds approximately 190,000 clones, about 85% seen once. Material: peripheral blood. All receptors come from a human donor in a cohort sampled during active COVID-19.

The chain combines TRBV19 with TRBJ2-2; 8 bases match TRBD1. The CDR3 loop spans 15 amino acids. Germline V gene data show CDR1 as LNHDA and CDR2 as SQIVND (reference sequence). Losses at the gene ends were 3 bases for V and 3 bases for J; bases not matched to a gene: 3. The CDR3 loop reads CASSMLGQDTGELFF. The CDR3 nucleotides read TGTGCCAGTAGTATGCTGGGACAGGACACCGGGGAGCTGTTTTTT.

The chain's CDR3 is CASTLVPGVTEAFF. In DNA form, the CDR3 reads TGTGCCAGCACTTTGGTACCAGGGGTCACTGAAGCTTTCTTT. The V and J genes are TRBV2 and TRBJ1-1, with D perhaps TRBD1 (6 bases). Trimming removed 7 bases from V and 4 bases from J, with 16 bases in between. The CDR3 spans 14 residues. Germline loops: CDR1 SNHLY, CDR2 FYNNEI.

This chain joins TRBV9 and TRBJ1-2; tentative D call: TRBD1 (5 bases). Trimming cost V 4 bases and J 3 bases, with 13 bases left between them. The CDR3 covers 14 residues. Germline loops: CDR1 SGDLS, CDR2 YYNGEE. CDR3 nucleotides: TGTGCCAGCAGCCCCTCCGGGGGTGACTATGGCTACACCTTC. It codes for CASSPSGGDYGYTF.